Below, 21 T cell receptor beta chains from the same sample are listed, as sequenced in a study of a mutant IDH1 vaccine in newly diagnosed glioma. Repertoires were generated with immunoSEQ multiplex PCR, while TCRdb's copy carries only in-frame clones and drops some. The sample includes tens of thousands of clones, approximately 80% of them seen just once. No antigen has been identified for these receptors. Time point of the sample: week 5, during vaccination. Vaccination used 300 ug of mutant IDH1 20-mer peptide per dose, with topical imiquimod. The sample in question was PBMCs, obtained from a glioma patient whose treatment included an IDH1 peptide vaccine. These receptors were collected from a man aged 25-45 years with glioma.

The gene calls are TRBV5-1 and TRBJ1-1; D ambiguous. The CDR3 length is 15 residues. The V gene lost 4 bases and the J gene lost 0 bases, with 13 bases spanning the gap. Germline V gene data show CDR1 as SGHRS and CDR2 as YFSETQ. The CDR3 is CASSKRDNLNTEAFF. DNA of the CDR3: TGCGCCAGCAGCAAAAGAGACAACCTGAACACTGAAGCTTTCTTT. The variable domain in full, with the rest retrieved from reference TRBV5-1 and TRBJ1-1, is KAGVTQTPRYLIKTRGQQVTLSCSPISGHRSVSWYQQTPGQGLQFLFEYFSETQRNKGNFPGRFSGRQFSNSRSEMNVSTLELGDSALYLCASSKRDNLNTEAFFGQGTRLTVV.

This rearrangement joins TRBV27 to TRBJ1-5; TRBD1 agrees at 7 bases. The CDR3 is made up of 16 amino acids. V lost 6 bases to trimming and J lost 0 bases; unmatched junction nucleotides: 8. Germline loops: CDR1 MNHEY, CDR2 SMNVEV (reference sequence). The CDR3 is CASSRQGLYSNQPQHF. The CDR3 DNA follows: TGTGCCAGCAGCAGACAGGGCCTCTATAGCAATCAGCCCCAGCATTTT.

The V call is TRBV29-1, the J call TRBJ1-1, with a tentative D call TRBD1 (5 bases). The CDR3 covers 13 residues. Trimming shortened V by 8 bases and J by 1 base, and 14 bases separated the two germline ends. Germline V gene data show CDR1 as SQVTM and CDR2 as ANQGSEA. The CDR3 DNA is TGCAGCTGTCAGATCGGGGCGAACACTGAAGCTTTCTTT. As protein: CSCQIGANTEAFF.

The chain couples TRBV9 to TRBJ1-1, with 7 bases that match TRBD1. Per the germline V gene, CDR1 is SGDLS and CDR2 is YYNGEE. The CDR3 totals 15 residues. V lost 3 bases to trimming and J lost 1 base; unmatched junction nucleotides: 6. CDR3 protein: CASSEGARENTEAFF. As DNA, the CDR3 is TGTGCCAGCAGCGAGGGGGCCAGGGAGAACACTGAAGCTTTCTTT.

This rearrangement joins TRBV7-3 to TRBJ2-2; the D gene is possibly TRBD1 (5 bases). The germline gives CDR1 SGHTA, CDR2 FQGTGA. Trimming took off 4 bases at V and 5 bases at J, with 5 bases between the two ends. CDR3 length: 12 residues. Here the CDR3 reads CASSSGTGELFF. The CDR3 DNA reads as TGTGCCAGCAGCTCAGGGACCGGGGAGCTGTTTTTT.

The CDR3 DNA sequence: TGTGCCAGCACGGGGGGAAGGAATGAAAAACTGTTTTTT. This translates into CASTGGRNEKLFF. The chain joins TRBV6-5 to TRBJ1-4, with a weak D call TRBD1 (5 bases). Trimming removed 7 bases from V and 5 bases from J, with 11 bases in between. Germline lookup yields CDR1 MNHEY and CDR2 SVGAGI. This CDR3 is 13 amino acids long.

The V and J genes are TRBV6-6 and TRBJ2-5, with 7 bases matching TRBD1. The CDR3 has 15 amino acids. Trimming took 6 bases from V and 2 from J; bases not matched to a gene: 9. Looked up from germline, CDR1 is MNHNY and CDR2 is SVGAGI (reference sequence). The CDR3 loop reads CASRISGQLQETQYF. For the CDR3, the DNA is TGTGCCAGCAGGATATCGGGACAGCTGCAAGAGACCCAGTACTTC.

This clone has only a few counts. V gene TRBV11-2 combines with J gene TRBJ2-1; maybe TRBD2 (7 bases). This CDR3 comprises 15 residues. Trimming removed 2 bases at V and 1 base at J, with 9 bases between. The germline V gene has CDR1 SGHAT and CDR2 FQNNGV. The CDR3 DNA reads as TGTGCCAGCAGCTTAAGGGGGGGTTCCTACAATGAGCAGTTCTTC. It yields the protein CASSLRGGSYNEQFF.

This clone was detected a few times. This chain uses TRBV4-1 with TRBJ2-6; tentative D call: TRBD2 (5 bases). The CDR3 consists of 19 residues. V was pared by 0 bases and J by 0 bases, with 15 bases between. Germline V gene sequence: CDR1 MGHRA, CDR2 YSYEKL. CDR3 sequence: CASSQDRGTRGSGANVLTF. The CDR3 nucleotides read TGCGCCAGCAGCCAAGATCGGGGTACCAGAGGCTCTGGGGCCAACGTCCTGACTTTC.

The CDR3 spells CASSKASLAGRTNEQFF. As DNA, the CDR3 is TGTGCCAGCAGCAAAGCGTCCCTAGCGGGGCGCACAAATGAGCAGTTCTTC. The chain couples TRBV21-1 to TRBJ2-1; the table's D gene call, TRBD2, was not cross checked with the DNA. TRBV21-1 is an annotated pseudogene. CDR3 length: 17 amino acids.

The genes are TRBV19 and TRBJ1-2, with D unresolved. Germline V gives CDR1 LNHDA, CDR2 SQIVND (reference sequence). The CDR3 is made up of 15 amino acids. V was clipped by 9 bases and J by 2 bases, with 19 bases between them. The CDR3 loop is CASNTTPDSNYGYTF. In DNA form, the CDR3 reads TGTGCCAGCAATACAACCCCGGACTCAAACTATGGCTACACCTTC.

The rearrangement uses TRBV5-1 and TRBJ1-1; D may be TRBD1 (6 bases). V lost 0 bases and J 1 base, leaving 10 bases between the germline ends. CDR3 size: 15 residues. The germline gives CDR1 SGHRS, CDR2 YFSETQ. The CDR3 spells CASSLEGVRNTEAFF. CDR3 coding DNA: TGCGCCAGCAGCTTGGAGGGGGTGAGGAACACTGAAGCTTTCTTT.

The rearrangement links TRBV5-8 to TRBJ1-1; D remains unclear. CDR3 length equals 14 residues. Looked up from germline, CDR1 is SGHTS and CDR2 is YDEGEE. V lost 1 base and J lost 0, with 7 bases in between. The CDR3 protein is CASSLTHLNTEAFF. Here the CDR3 DNA reads TGTGCCAGCAGCTTGACCCATCTGAACACTGAAGCTTTCTTT.

This chain joins TRBV2 and TRBJ1-5; D ambiguous. Germline values: CDR1 SNHLY, CDR2 FYNNEI. This CDR3 has 15 amino acids. Between the trimmed V and J ends, which lost 4 bases and 5 bases, there was a span of 15 bases. DNA for the CDR3: TGTGCCAGCAGTGTCTGGCAAGCAAGCCATCAGCCCCAGCATTTT. Amino acids: CASSVWQASHQPQHF.

The chain links TRBV7-2 to TRBJ2-7, with 10 bases identical to TRBD1. The CDR3 is 15 amino acids. With 5 bases clipped from V and 3 bases from J, the junction kept 7 bases outside the gene matches. Germline lookup yields CDR1 SGHTA and CDR2 FQGNSA. CDR3 nucleotide sequence: TGTGCCAGCAGCCCGAGACAGGGGGCCGACTACGAGCAGTACTTC. This translates into CASSPRQGADYEQYF.

In this sample, this clone turned up once. The chain has TRBV5-6 and TRBJ2-3; the D gene is possibly TRBD1 (5 bases). The germline V gene has CDR1 SGHDT and CDR2 YYEEEE. This CDR3 region has 16 residues. The ends were cut back, 1 base at V and 2 bases at J, with 14 bases in the middle. In nucleotides, the CDR3 is TGTGCCAGCAGCTTGCCAGGGCTCTATAACACAGATACGCAGTATTTT. Its protein product is CASSLPGLYNTDTQYF.

This clone has only one observation. J is TRBJ1-2 and V is TRBV18; D not certain. This CDR3 is built from 13 residues. The ends were cut back, 0 bases at V and 8 bases at J, with 10 bases in the middle. Germline CDR1 reads KGHSH; CDR2 reads LQKENI. The CDR3 DNA is TGTGCCAGCTCACCACCAGTGGGTGGAGGCTACACCTTC. Protein: CASSPPVGGGYTF.

V usage is TRBV4-3 and J usage is TRBJ2-5; possible D gene TRBD1, 6 bases. Looked up from germline, CDR1 is LGHNA and CDR2 is YSLEER. CDR3 length: 15 residues. V was pared by 0 bases and J by 4 bases, with 12 bases between. The CDR3 reads CASSQDSGRGETQYF. DNA of the CDR3: TGCGCCAGCAGCCAAGATTCGGGCAGGGGAGAGACCCAGTACTTC.

A single count supports this clone. The V call is TRBV25-1, the J call TRBJ2-1; TRBD2 might be the D (7 bases). V was shortened by 8 bases and J by 2 bases, with 13 bases between the two germline ends. This CDR3 contains 14 residues. Germline CDR1 MGHDK, CDR2 SYGVNS. CDR3 amino acids: CASGGRGPYNEQFF. The CDR3 nucleotides read TGTGCCAGCGGGGGGCGGGGGCCCTACAATGAGCAGTTCTTC.

The chain recombines TRBV18 with TRBJ1-5; D gene ambiguous. The V end was cut by 11 bases, the J end by 5 bases, with 22 bases between. This CDR3 region has 15 residues. In germline, CDR1 is KGHSH, CDR2 LQKENI. CDR3 sequence (DNA): TGTGCCCTCGGACCGGAGGGCCGTGACTATCAGCCCCAGCATTTT. Residues: CALGPEGRDYQPQHF.

This clone was picked up one time. The chain is built from TRBV7-6 and TRBJ1-5; 10 bases line up with TRBD1. V gave up 6 bases and J gave up 4 bases; unmatched junction bases: 12. CDR1 SGHVS and CDR2 FNYEAQ come from the germline V gene. The CDR3 covers 17 residues. The DNA for the CDR3 is TGTGCCAGCAGTTCCGGGACAGGGGCCTGGGGGAATCAGCCCCAGCATTTT. This encodes CASSSGTGAWGNQPQHF.